Reported below is one TCR beta chain. TCRdb's copy holds only in-frame clones and misses some; the assay was immunoSEQ multiplex PCR. In the table there are about 55,000 clones, over 80% of which are singletons. The data are from a study of blood T cell repertoires in COVID-19. The CDR3 has 15 residues. Deletions cut 4 bases from V and 7 bases from J, with 14 bases between. In germline, CDR1 is LNHDA, CDR2 SQIVND (reference sequence). This chain joins TRBV19 and TRBJ1-6; D is unresolved. Sample: peripheral blood. The origin of this receptor is a woman aged 55-69 years with acute or convalescent COVID-19. The chain's CDR3 is CASSNPEGRNSPLHF. CDR3 coding DNA: TGTGCCAGTAGTAATCCGGAGGGTCGGAATTCACCCCTCCACTTT.